Each of the 24 T cell receptor beta chains below was sequenced from the same sample in a study of T cells in Graves' hyperthyroidism and ophthalmopathy. RNA transcripts served as the template for amplifying TCR beta CDR3 regions. HTBI primers were employed in a first-round RT-PCR of the TCR CDR3. TCRdb processed the multiplex PCR reads anew with MiXCR; each CDR3 protein has one entry. This sample has some 300,000 distinct CDR3 sequences, with roughly 20% found just once. Sequencing used blood. These receptors were collected from a man aged 45-60 years with Graves' ophthalmopathy.

This clonotype showed up many times. The chain carries TRBV14 and TRBJ1-1, with D perhaps TRBD1 (6 bases). This CDR3 spans 16 amino acids. Germline values: CDR1 SGHDN, CDR2 FVKESK. V was pared by 3 bases and J by 6 bases, with 20 bases between. CDR3 nucleotide sequence: TGTGCCAGCAGCCACAGCAGGGGCAGGGAGGGGGCTGAAGCTTTCTTT. This gives the protein CASSHSRGREGAEAFF.

This clonotype was seen a handful of times. The chain recombines TRBV19 with TRBJ1-5; TRBD1 matches at 7 bases. Per germline, CDR1 LNHDA and CDR2 SQIVND (reference sequence). The CDR3 length is 16 residues. J lost 2 bases, V lost 5 bases, and 9 bases had no gene match. Here the CDR3 reads CASSPRQGRGNQPQHF. DNA of the CDR3: TGTGCCAGTAGTCCTAGACAGGGAAGGGGCAATCAGCCCCAGCATTTT.

This rearrangement joins TRBV2 to TRBJ2-2, with D tentatively TRBD2 (6 bases). From germline, CDR1 is SNHLY and CDR2 FYNNEI. CDR3 length equals 17 residues. Trimming took 6 bases from V and 3 from J, leaving 20 bases between them. The CDR3 loop reads CASSLPREGWDTGELFF. The CDR3 bases are TGTGCCAGCAGCCTCCCGCGGGAAGGGTGGGACACCGGGGAGCTGTTTTTT.

Only a few counts were recorded for this clonotype. A read error is possible here, since a much larger clone lies one base away. This sequence joins TRBV7-2 and TRBJ1-2; D not certain. The CDR3 totals 15 residues. Trimming shortened V by 4 bases and J by 4 bases, and 16 bases separated the two germline ends. Germline V lookup: CDR1 SGHTA, CDR2 FQGNSA. The CDR3 nucleotides are TGTGCCAGCAGCTCGCCTCCGGCCCTTGCCTATGGCTACACCTTC. Translating gives CASSSPPALAYGYTF.

In this sample, this clonotype turned up a few times. The chain links TRBV5-1 to TRBJ2-1; maybe TRBD2 (5 bases). V dropped 4 bases and J dropped 11 bases, with 13 bases sitting between them. Looked up from germline, CDR1 is SGHRS and CDR2 is YFSETQ. This CDR3 has 12 amino acids. CDR3 DNA: TGCGCCAGCAGCCCCCCTGACGGGAAGCAGTTCTTC. This gives the protein CASSPPDGKQFF.

This chain's CDR3 is CASSYSFSDTGNYGYTF. The CDR3 DNA is TGTGCCAGCAGTTACTCGTTTTCGGACACGGGGAACTATGGCTACACCTTC. The chain carries TRBV6-6 and TRBJ1-2; D might be TRBD1 (5 bases). Germline V gene data show CDR1 as MNHNY and CDR2 as SVGAGI (reference sequence). V shed 0 bases and J shed 2 bases, with 16 bases lying between them. This CDR3 spans 17 amino acids.

This clonotype was seen ten or more times. V and J are TRBV7-9 and TRBJ2-7, with D uncertain. The germline CDR1 and CDR2 sequences are SEHNR and FQNEAQ (reference sequence). V dropped 1 base and J dropped 6 bases, with 10 bases sitting between them. This CDR3 comprises 13 residues. The CDR3 here is CASSLGGDAEQYF. The CDR3 region has the DNA TGTGCCAGCAGCTTAGGTGGGGATGCCGAGCAGTACTTC.

This clonotype occurred many times. This chain joins TRBV3-1 and TRBJ2-7; 8 nucleotides agree with TRBD2. The CDR3 runs 14 residues. CDR1 is LGHDT and CDR2 is YNNKEL in the germline V gene (reference sequence). Trimming removed 3 bases from V and 0 bases from J; junction bases left unmatched: 1. CDR3 loop: CASSQGLGSYEQYF. The DNA of the CDR3 is TGTGCCAGCAGCCAGGGACTAGGCTCCTACGAGCAGTACTTC.

This clonotype was seen at least ten times. The genes are TRBV5-1 and TRBJ1-2; 10 nucleotides agree with TRBD1. Germline lookup yields CDR1 SGHRS and CDR2 YFSETQ. V lost 4 bases and J lost 8; bases outside the gene matches: 8. The CDR3 has 14 amino acids. CDR3 sequence: CASSRDRGREGYTF. For the CDR3, the DNA is TGCGCCAGCAGCAGGGACAGGGGACGGGAGGGCTACACCTTC.

On this clonotype itself: This may come from a read error, since a much larger clone is one base off. V usage is TRBV11-2 and J usage is TRBJ1-3, with D maybe TRBD1 (5 bases). The CDR3 length is 13 residues. V was pared by 8 bases and J by 0 bases, with 8 bases between. Germline-derived CDR1 and CDR2 are SGHAT and FQNNGV. The CDR3 is CASGANSGNTIYF. The CDR3, as DNA: TGTGCCAGCGGGGCCAACTCTGGAAACACCATATATTTT.

Points on this clonotype: A much larger clone differs from this one at a single base, so this may be a read error. The rearrangement links TRBV12-3 or TRBV12-4 to TRBJ2-1, with D unresolved. Trimming removed 6 bases from V and 0 bases from J, with 12 bases in between. The CDR3 runs 15 residues. The CDR3 DNA reads as TGTGCCAGCAGCCAGAACCCGAGCTCCTACAATGAGCAGTTCTTC. Its translation: CASSQNPSSYNEQFF.

This clonotype was seen a few times. J is TRBJ1-1 and V is TRBV6-1, with D unresolved. The CDR3 has 16 residues. Germline CDR1 is MNHNS and CDR2 is SASEGT. Trimming removed 6 bases from V and 0 bases from J, with 17 bases in between. The CDR3 protein is CASSSWNPPVNTEAFF. The CDR3 bases are TGTGCCAGCAGCTCGTGGAATCCCCCAGTGAACACTGAAGCTTTCTTT.

This clonotype was counted ten times or more. The DNA for the CDR3 is TGTGCCAGCAGGACAGTTACCTCCTACGAGCAGTACTTC. Encoded protein: CASRTVTSYEQYF. This chain uses TRBV28 with TRBJ2-7, with D possibly TRBD1 on 5 matching bases. From germline, CDR1 is MDHEN and CDR2 SYDVKM. The CDR3 consists of 13 residues. Trimming removed 6 bases from V and 0 bases from J, with 9 bases in between.

The chain links TRBV7-2 to TRBJ1-6; no definite D call. With 2 bases removed from V and 0 bases from J, the gap between germline ends came to 8 bases. CDR3 length: 16 residues. Germline V lookup: CDR1 SGHTA, CDR2 FQGNSA. CDR3 bases: TGTGCCAGCAGCTTAAACCCGCCCTCCTATAATTCACCCCTCCACTTT. Translated, it gives CASSLNPPSYNSPLHF.

In this sample, this clonotype turned up many times. The chain joins TRBV14 to TRBJ2-7, with D tentatively TRBD1 or TRBD2 (5 bases each). The V gene lost 8 bases and the J gene lost 6 bases, with 14 bases spanning the gap. The CDR3 consists of 12 residues. From germline, CDR1 is SGHDN and CDR2 FVKESK. The CDR3, as DNA: TGTGCCAGCGGACATCCCCGGGGCGAGCAGTACTTC. It codes for CASGHPRGEQYF.

This clonotype was observed at least ten times. The chain joins TRBV29-1 to TRBJ2-5; D might be TRBD2 (6 bases). The V gene lost 5 bases and the J gene lost 5 bases, with 12 bases spanning the gap. Germline CDR1 SQVTM, CDR2 ANQGSEA. This CDR3 is 12 amino acids long. CDR3 nucleotide sequence: TGCAGCGTTTATCGTGGGGGGGAGACCCAGTACTTC. Translated: CSVYRGGETQYF.

This clonotype was found a few times. J is TRBJ1-1 and V is TRBV6-1, with no clear D. Per germline, CDR1 MNHNS and CDR2 SASEGT. V lost 7 bases and J 4 bases, leaving 10 bases between the germline ends. The CDR3 sequence is 12 residues long. For the CDR3, the DNA is TGTGCCAGCACCCAAGAAGGCACTGAAGCTTTCTTT. As protein: CASTQEGTEAFF.

This chain uses TRBV2 with TRBJ2-1; the match to TRBD2 covers 9 bases. The CDR3 runs to 13 residues. J lost 12 bases, V lost 6 bases, and 9 bases had no gene match. Germline V gene sequence: CDR1 SNHLY, CDR2 FYNNEI. The CDR3 protein is CASRGGGGGAQFF. CDR3 nucleotide sequence: TGTGCCAGCAGGGGGGGGGGCGGGGGGGCGCAGTTCTTC.

The rearrangement links TRBV5-5 to TRBJ2-7; 8 positions agree with TRBD2. Germline trimming cut 1 base from V and 0 bases from J; bases unmatched to any gene: 6. The CDR3 spans 16 residues. Germline CDR1 is SGHKS and CDR2 is YYEKEE (reference sequence). The CDR3 reads CASSLQAAGGSYEQYF. CDR3 nucleotide sequence: TGTGCCAGCAGCTTGCAAGCGGCGGGGGGCTCCTACGAGCAGTACTTC.

This clonotype was seen at least ten times. This chain links TRBV13 with TRBJ2-2; the match to TRBD1 covers 7 bases. Unmatched junction bases numbered 2, after V lost 3 bases and J lost 4 bases. CDR3 length: 14 amino acids. The germline gives CDR1 PRHDT, CDR2 FYEKMQ (reference sequence). CDR3 in DNA: TGTGCCAGCAGCTTGAACAGGGGCACCGGGGAGCTGTTTTTT. Translating gives CASSLNRGTGELFF. The full variable domain, completed using reference TRBV13 and TRBJ2-2, is AAGVIQSPRHLIKEKRETATLKCYPIPRHDTVYWYQQGPGQDPQFLISFYEKMQSDKGSIPDRFSAQQFSDYHSELNMSSLELGDSALYFCASSLNRGTGELFFGEGSRLTVL.

This chain connects TRBV19 to TRBJ2-1; no clear D. Per germline, CDR1 LNHDA and CDR2 SQIVND (reference sequence). Trimming removed 3 bases from V and 2 bases from J, with 11 bases in between. CDR3 length: 15 residues. The CDR3 sequence: CASSINSMTYNEQFF. The CDR3 region has the DNA TGTGCCAGTAGTATTAACAGTATGACCTACAATGAGCAGTTCTTC.

As concerns this clonotype: A much larger clone is a single base away; this may be a read error. V usage is TRBV20-1 and J usage is TRBJ2-1; no clear D. The DNA end is more similar to TRBJ2-7, so the J call may be wrong. From germline, CDR1 is DFQATT and CDR2 SNEGSKA (reference sequence). This CDR3 is 13 amino acids long. The CDR3, as DNA: TGCAGTGCTAGAGATAATAGTCGGAATGAGCAGTACTTC. Its protein product is CSARDNSRNEQYF.

This clonotype was found many times. This chain links TRBV7-9 with TRBJ2-7; D is undetermined. The germline V gene has CDR1 SEHNR and CDR2 FQNEAQ (reference sequence). Trimming removed 5 bases from V and 3 bases from J, with 8 bases in between. This CDR3 contains 12 residues. CDR3 nucleotide sequence: TGTGCCAGCAGCCCACTAAACTACGAGCAGTACTTC. This encodes CASSPLNYEQYF.

In this sample, this clonotype turned up many times. The chain carries TRBV6-1 and TRBJ2-3; possible D gene TRBD1, 5 bases. The CDR3 consists of 15 residues. Between the trimmed V and J ends, which lost 1 base and 0 bases, there was a span of 8 bases. The germline V gene encodes CDR1 MNHNS and CDR2 SASEGT. This chain's CDR3 is CASSEDRISTDTQYF. The CDR3 nucleotides are TGTGCCAGCAGTGAAGACAGGATTAGCACAGATACGCAGTATTTT.